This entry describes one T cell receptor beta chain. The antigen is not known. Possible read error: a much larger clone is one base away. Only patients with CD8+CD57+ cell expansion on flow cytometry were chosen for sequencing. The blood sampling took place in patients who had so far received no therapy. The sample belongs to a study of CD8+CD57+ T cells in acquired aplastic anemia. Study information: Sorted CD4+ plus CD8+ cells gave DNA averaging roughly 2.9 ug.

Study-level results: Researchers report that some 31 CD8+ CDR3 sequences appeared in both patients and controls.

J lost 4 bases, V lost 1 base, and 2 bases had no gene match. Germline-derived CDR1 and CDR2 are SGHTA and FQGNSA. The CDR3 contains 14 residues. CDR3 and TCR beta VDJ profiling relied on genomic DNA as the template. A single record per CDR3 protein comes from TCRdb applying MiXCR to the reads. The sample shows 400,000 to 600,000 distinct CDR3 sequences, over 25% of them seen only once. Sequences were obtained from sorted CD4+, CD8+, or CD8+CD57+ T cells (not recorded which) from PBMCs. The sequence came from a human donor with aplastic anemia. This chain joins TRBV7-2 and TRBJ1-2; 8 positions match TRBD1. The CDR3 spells CASSLGDRSYGYTF. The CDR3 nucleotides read TGTGCCAGCAGCTTAGGGGACAGGTCCTATGGCTACACCTTC.